The clone carrying this TCR beta chain was seen more than once but under ten times. What it binds is not known. This sample was taken from a study of T-cell reconstitution after alpha-beta-depleted transplantation in children. Regarding the study as a whole: At day 60, the high TCRbeta diversity found in some patients originated from recipient T cells and thymic progenitors that had survived. There were reportedly several hundred expanded graft clones from which alpha-beta T cells came about two months after transplant.

The germline V and J ends were trimmed by 0 bases and 4 bases, with 15 bases remaining between them. Per germline, CDR1 ENHRY and CDR2 SYGVKD. CDR3 length: 17 residues. Unique molecular identifiers featured in how the TCRbeta library was prepared. MiXCR was run by TCRdb on the PCR reads, yielding one entry per CDR3 protein. The sample yields under 250,000 distinct CDR3 sequences, roughly 18% seen once. The sequence derives from a male patient aged 2 to 10 who had a stem cell transplant for acute lymphoblastic leukemia, so the T cells may come from the graft donor. This material consisted of PBMCs, mostly from graft donor cells, taken 360 days after TCRalphabeta/CD19-depleted stem cell transplant. The chain carries TRBV10-3 and TRBJ2-2; perhaps TRBD1 as D (6 bases). The CDR3 DNA follows: TGTGCCATCAGTGAGTCTCGGAAGGACAGCTCCACCGGGGAGCTGTTTTTT. This codes for CAISESRKDSSTGELFF.